The 7 T cell receptor beta chains given below trace back to one sample, sequenced in a study of blood T cell repertoires in COVID-19. The data were produced by immunoSEQ multiplex PCR, yet TCRdb's version contains in-frame clones alone and is incomplete. The profile shows about 160,000 clones, 70% to 80% of them singletons. Sequencing was done on a sample of peripheral blood. The receptor source for this set is an older woman with COVID-19, enrolled during active disease.

This chain uses TRBV5-1 with TRBJ2-1; 9 bases are a match to TRBD2. The CDR3 is 14 residues long. Losses at the gene ends were 0 bases for V and 8 bases for J; bases not matched to a gene: 3. In germline, CDR1 is SGHRS, CDR2 YFSETQ. CDR3 sequence (DNA): TGCGCCAGCAGCTTGGAGATAGCGGGAGATGAGCAGTTCTTC. Translation gives CASSLEIAGDEQFF.

The chain joins TRBV5-4 to TRBJ1-1; D may be TRBD1 (5 bases). The CDR3 runs to 15 residues. Germline V CDR1 and CDR2: SGHNT, YYREEE (reference sequence). Trimming left V 9 bases short and J 7 bases short, with 25 bases between. CDR3 residues: CATSGGGKLASEAFF. CDR3 nucleotides: TGTGCCACATCAGGTGGGGGGAAACTGGCGAGTGAAGCTTTCTTT.

This clone was picked up a small number of times. J is TRBJ1-2 and V is TRBV28, with TRBD1 matching over 7 bases. CDR3 size: 14 residues. Germline loops: CDR1 MDHEN, CDR2 SYDVKM. J was trimmed by 4 bases and V by 5 bases; bases with no gene match: 7. Here the CDR3 reads CASSPRGRGYGYTF. The CDR3 DNA reads TGTGCCAGCAGTCCGAGGGGGCGCGGCTATGGCTACACCTTC.

The chain has TRBV30 and TRBJ2-3, with TRBD1 matching 9 bases. CDR1 is GTSNPN, CDR2 SVGIG, per germline (reference sequence). This CDR3 is built from 15 residues. V shed 2 bases, J shed 4 bases, and the junction held 7 bases outside the gene matches. The DNA for the CDR3 is TGTGCCTGGAGTCCTGACAGGGGGATATCAGATACGCAGTATTTT. This gives the protein CAWSPDRGISDTQYF.

This clone has just a few counts. The chain uses TRBV6-2 or TRBV6-3 and TRBJ2-1; TRBD2 matches at 9 bases. Per germline, CDR1 MNHEY and CDR2 SVGEGT. The CDR3 length is 17 residues. The J segment lost 7 bases and the V segment lost 5 bases, leaving 15 bases of the junction unmatched. CDR3 bases: TGTGCCAGCAGTGACCCGCGGCGGGAGGGCCGGAGGAATGAGCAGTTCTTC. Residues: CASSDPRREGRRNEQFF.

This clone has ten or more counts. The chain employs TRBV7-9 and TRBJ1-4, with TRBD1 as a possible D gene (5 bases). Looked up from germline, CDR1 is SEHNR and CDR2 is FQNEAQ (reference sequence). The CDR3 covers 16 residues. Trimming stripped 5 bases from V and 0 bases from J, with 13 bases between. As DNA, the CDR3 is TGTGCCAGCAGCCCACAGGTGGCAGCAACTAATGAAAAACTGTTTTTT. This gives the protein CASSPQVAATNEKLFF.

The chain couples TRBV2 to TRBJ1-6; TRBD1 agrees at 7 bases. The CDR3 runs 12 residues. V lost 7 bases to trimming and J lost 7 bases; unmatched junction nucleotides: 1. Per the germline V gene, CDR1 is SNHLY and CDR2 is FYNNEI. This CDR3 reads CASTQGNSPLHF. CDR3 in DNA: TGTGCCAGCACACAGGGGAATTCACCCCTCCACTTT. The whole variable domain, remainder taken from reference TRBV2 and TRBJ1-6, is EPEVTQTPSHQVTQMGQEVILRCVPISNHLYFYWYRQILGQKVEFLVSFYNNEISEKSEIFDDQFSVERPDGSNFTLKIRSTKLEDSAMYFCASTQGNSPLHFGNGTRLTVT.